Listed below are T cell receptor beta chains from one sample, sequenced in a study of blood T cell repertoires in COVID-19. This table comes from immunoSEQ multiplex PCR, and its TCRdb copy is limited to in-frame clones, with some not included. The sample holds 200,000 to 250,000 clones, less than 90% seen once. The sample taken for sequencing was peripheral blood. The receptors were gathered from a woman older than 75 with active or convalescent COVID-19. Both conserved end residues are part of each CDR3. A D gene is named only where the DNA matches it firmly. Some rows mark clone size as missing; the rest say once, few, many or name a class of expanded clone.

d_call clone_size j_call v_call cdr3_nt cdr3_aa
NA NA TRBJ1-2 TRBV19 TGTGCCAGTAGTGAGACTCCGGTTTTTACCTATGGCTACACCTTC CASSETPVFTYGYTF
NA NA TRBJ2-1 TRBV3-1/TRBV3-2 TGTGCCAGCAGCCTAGGGAGGTTTCTAAGTGAGCAGTTCTTC CASSLGRFLSEQFF
TRBD2 once TRBJ2-7 TRBV5-1 TGCGCCAGCAGCTTGACTAGCGGGGGAGGCGAGCAGTACTTC CASSLTSGGGEQYF
TRBD1 NA TRBJ2-7 TRBV6-2/TRBV6-3 TGTGCCAGCAGTGACAGGGGGGGATCCTACGAGCAGTACTTC CASSDRGGSYEQYF
TRBD1 once TRBJ1-2 TRBV4-1 TGCGCCAGCAGCCAAGGGACAGGGAACTATGGCTACACCTTC CASSQGTGNYGYTF
NA once TRBJ1-5 TRBV5-8 TGTGCCAGCAGCAGGATAGAATGGACAATAAATCAGCCCCAGCATTTT CASSRIEWTINQPQHF
TRBD1 NA TRBJ1-2 TRBV28 TGTGCCAGCAGTTTGACAGGGGGCGTAAACTATGGCTACACCTTC CASSLTGGVNYGYTF
NA NA TRBJ1-2 TRBV5-4 TGTGCCAGCAGCTCGGACAGCAACTATGGCTACACCTTC CASSSDSNYGYTF
NA NA TRBJ1-4 TRBV19 TGTGCCAGTAGTCCCCGGGCGGGGGAAGGTGCCGAAAAACTGTTTTTT CASSPRAGEGAEKLFF
TRBD2 NA TRBJ2-1 TRBV7-2 TGTGCCAGCAGCTTAGAGGTCGGGACTAGCGGGGGGCTGTCACGATTCTTC CASSLEVGTSGGLSRFF
NA NA TRBJ1-1 TRBV11-1 TGTGCCAGCAGCTTAGCGGGGGGCACTGAAGCTTTCTTT CASSLAGGTEAFF
NA NA TRBJ1-5 TRBV19 TGTGCCAGTAGTTACAGGAGAAATCAGCCCCAGCATTTT CASSYRRNQPQHF
TRBD2 NA TRBJ2-4 TRBV30 TGTGCCTGGAGCCTAGCGGGTCTAGCCAAAAACATTCAGTACTTC CAWSLAGLAKNIQYF
TRBD1 once TRBJ2-3 TRBV5-4 TGTGCCAGCAGCCGCCTTGTTGACAGGGGCACAGATACGCAGTATTTT CASSRLVDRGTDTQYF
NA NA TRBJ1-4 TRBV19 TGTGCCAGTAGTATCAGCGGGGGCCTGGATGAAAAACTGTTTTTT CASSISGGLDEKLFF
NA NA TRBJ1-2 TRBV7-2 TGTGCCAGCAGCTTAGGTATGGCCTCGCCGCGGGGCTACACCTTC CASSLGMASPRGYTF
NA NA TRBJ1-4 TRBV28 TGTGCCAGCAGTACAAACTCCGGGACAGAAAAACTGTTTTTT CASSTNSGTEKLFF
NA NA TRBJ1-3 TRBV23-1 TGCGCCAGCAGTCGCTACAGGGCTAGCTCTGGAAACACCATATATTTT CASSRYRASSGNTIYF
NA NA TRBJ2-1 TRBV7-2 TGTGCCAGCAGCTTACCCGGGAGAGGTAACAATGAGCAGTTCTTC CASSLPGRGNNEQFF
TRBD1 few TRBJ2-7 TRBV2 TGTGCCAGCAGAGAGACAGGGCACGAGCAGTACTTC CASRETGHEQYF
TRBD2 NA TRBJ2-7 TRBV2 TGTGCCAGCAGGGGGGGACTAGCGAGTTACGAGCAGTACTTC CASRGGLASYEQYF
TRBD2 once TRBJ2-5 TRBV2 TGTGCCAGCAGTTTCACTAGCGGGGAAGAGACCCAGTACTTC CASSFTSGEETQYF
NA NA TRBJ2-2 TRBV24-1 TGTGCCACCCAAAGGGGAAATACCGGGGAGCTGTTTTTT CATQRGNTGELFF
TRBD1 NA TRBJ2-3 TRBV14 TGTGCCAGCAGCCTCGGACAGGGTTCCACAGATACGCAGTATTTT CASSLGQGSTDTQYF
TRBD1 NA TRBJ1-3 TRBV7-8 TGTGCCAGCAGCCTCGACAGGGCCGCTTACACCATATATTTT CASSLDRAAYTIYF